This T cell receptor (beta chain) was obtained from a study of control samples from healthy donors and cancer patients. The CDR3 sequence is 16 residues long. Looked up from germline, CDR1 is SGHVS and CDR2 is FQNEAQ. The V gene end was trimmed by 4 bases and the J gene end by 6 bases; junction bases not matched to a gene: 10. Profiling relied on immunoSEQ multiplex PCR, and the TCRdb table lists in-frame clones only, not all of them. The table has over 150,000 clones, 96% seen once; the top ten hold approximately 0.93%. The sequence was obtained from a woman in her twenties or thirties in good health. Sequencing was done on a sample of blood. The V and J genes are TRBV7-8 and TRBJ2-7; 12 bases are a match to TRBD1. CDR3 nucleotide sequence: TGTGCCAGCAGCTACGTTATGGGACAGGGGGCCTCCGAGCAGTACTTC. As protein: CASSYVMGQGASEQYF.